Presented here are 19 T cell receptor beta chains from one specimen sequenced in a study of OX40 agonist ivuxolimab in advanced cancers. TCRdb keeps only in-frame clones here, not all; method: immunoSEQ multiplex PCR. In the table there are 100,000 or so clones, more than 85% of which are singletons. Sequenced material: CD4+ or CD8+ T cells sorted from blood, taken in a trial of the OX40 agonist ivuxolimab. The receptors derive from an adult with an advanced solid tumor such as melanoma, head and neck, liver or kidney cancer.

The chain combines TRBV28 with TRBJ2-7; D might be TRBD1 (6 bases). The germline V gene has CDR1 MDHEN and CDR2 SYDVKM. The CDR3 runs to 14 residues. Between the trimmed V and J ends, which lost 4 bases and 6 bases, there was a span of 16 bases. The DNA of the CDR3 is TGTGCCAGCAGTTCACAGGGCCGTATCGGCGAGCAGTACTTC. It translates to CASSSQGRIGEQYF. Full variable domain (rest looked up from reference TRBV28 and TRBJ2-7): DVKVTQSSRYLVKRTGEKVFLECVQDMDHENMFWYRQDPGLGLRLIYFSYDVKMKEKGDIPEGYSVSREKKERFSLILESASTNQTSMYLCASSSQGRIGEQYFGPGTRLTVT.

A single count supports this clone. CDR3 coding DNA: TGTGCCAGCAGGGGATGGGCATCAAGTAAAGGGAATCAGCCCCAGCATTTT. Translation gives CASRGWASSKGNQPQHF. The chain couples TRBV21-1 to TRBJ1-5. TRBV21-1 is a listed pseudogene. This CDR3 contains 17 residues.

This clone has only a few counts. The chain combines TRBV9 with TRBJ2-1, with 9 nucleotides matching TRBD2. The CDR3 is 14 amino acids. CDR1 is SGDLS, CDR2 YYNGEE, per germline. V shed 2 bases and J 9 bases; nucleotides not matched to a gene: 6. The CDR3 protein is CASSVWREGREQFF. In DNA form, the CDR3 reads TGTGCCAGCAGCGTCTGGCGGGAGGGCCGTGAGCAGTTCTTC.

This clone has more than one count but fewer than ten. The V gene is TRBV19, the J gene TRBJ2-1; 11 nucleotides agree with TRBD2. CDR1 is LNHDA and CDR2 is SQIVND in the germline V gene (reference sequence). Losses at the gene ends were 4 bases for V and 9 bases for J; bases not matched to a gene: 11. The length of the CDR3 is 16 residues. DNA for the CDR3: TGTGCCAGTAGTAAGGGGTTACTAGCGGGAGAACGTGAGCAGTTCTTC. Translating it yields CASSKGLLAGEREQFF.

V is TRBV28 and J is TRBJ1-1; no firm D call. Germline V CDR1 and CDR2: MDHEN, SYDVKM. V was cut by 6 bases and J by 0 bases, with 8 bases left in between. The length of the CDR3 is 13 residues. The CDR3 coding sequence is TGTGCCAGCAGGCTTTTAATGAACACTGAAGCTTTCTTT. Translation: CASRLLMNTEAFF.

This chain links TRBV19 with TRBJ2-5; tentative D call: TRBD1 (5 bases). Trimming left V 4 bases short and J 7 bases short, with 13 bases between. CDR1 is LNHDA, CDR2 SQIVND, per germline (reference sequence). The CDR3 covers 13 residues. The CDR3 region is CASSKKGRGTQYF. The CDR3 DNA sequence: TGTGCCAGTAGTAAGAAGGGGCGTGGGACCCAGTACTTC.

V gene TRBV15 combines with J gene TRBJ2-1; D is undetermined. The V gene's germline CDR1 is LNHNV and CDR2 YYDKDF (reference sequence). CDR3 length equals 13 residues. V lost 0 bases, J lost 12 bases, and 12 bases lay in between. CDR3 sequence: CATSRDKESLQFF. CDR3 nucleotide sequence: TGTGCCACCAGCAGAGACAAGGAATCCCTGCAGTTCTTC.

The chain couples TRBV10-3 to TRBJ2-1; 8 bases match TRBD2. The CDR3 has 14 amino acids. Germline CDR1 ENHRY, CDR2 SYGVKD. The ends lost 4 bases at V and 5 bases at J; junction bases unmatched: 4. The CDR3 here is CAISAQLADNEQFF. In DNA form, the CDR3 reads TGTGCCATCAGTGCTCAACTAGCGGACAATGAGCAGTTCTTC.

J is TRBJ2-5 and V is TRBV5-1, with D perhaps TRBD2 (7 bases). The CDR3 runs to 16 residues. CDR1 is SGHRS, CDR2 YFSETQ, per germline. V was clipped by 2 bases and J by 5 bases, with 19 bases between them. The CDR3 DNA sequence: TGCGCCAGCAGCTTTGGACTAGACACAGGGCGGGAGACCCAGTACTTC. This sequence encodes CASSFGLDTGRETQYF.

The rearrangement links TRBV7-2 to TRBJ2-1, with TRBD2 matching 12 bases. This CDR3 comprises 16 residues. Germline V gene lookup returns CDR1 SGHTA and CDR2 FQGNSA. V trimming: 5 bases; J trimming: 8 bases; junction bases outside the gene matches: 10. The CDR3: CASSLPTSGSGHEQFF. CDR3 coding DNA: TGTGCCAGCAGCCTACCGACTAGCGGGAGTGGTCATGAGCAGTTCTTC.

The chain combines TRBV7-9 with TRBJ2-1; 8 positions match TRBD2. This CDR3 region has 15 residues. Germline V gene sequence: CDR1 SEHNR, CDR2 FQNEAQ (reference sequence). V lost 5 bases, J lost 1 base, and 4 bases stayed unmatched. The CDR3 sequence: CASSKSGSSYNEQFF. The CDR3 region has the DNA TGTGCCAGCAGCAAGAGCGGGAGTTCCTACAATGAGCAGTTCTTC.

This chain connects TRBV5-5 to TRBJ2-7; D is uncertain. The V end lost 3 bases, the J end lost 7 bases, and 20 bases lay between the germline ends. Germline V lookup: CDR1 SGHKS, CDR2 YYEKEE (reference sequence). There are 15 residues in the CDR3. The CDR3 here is CASSSLSSGVGEQYV. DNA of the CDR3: TGTGCCAGCAGCTCTCTCTCATCAGGAGTTGGGGAGCAGTACGTC.

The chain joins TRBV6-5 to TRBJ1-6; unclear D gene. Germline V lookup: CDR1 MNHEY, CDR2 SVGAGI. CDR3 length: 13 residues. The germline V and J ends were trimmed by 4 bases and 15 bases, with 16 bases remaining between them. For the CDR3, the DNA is TGTGCCAGCAGTTCTAGGACCGGCTCCAACCTCCACTTT. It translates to CASSSRTGSNLHF.

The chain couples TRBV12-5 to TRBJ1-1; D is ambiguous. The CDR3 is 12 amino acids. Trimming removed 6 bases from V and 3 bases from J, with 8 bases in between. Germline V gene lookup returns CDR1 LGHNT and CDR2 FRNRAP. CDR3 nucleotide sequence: TGTGCTAGTGGCCTCATCGACACTGAAGCTTTCTTT. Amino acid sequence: CASGLIDTEAFF. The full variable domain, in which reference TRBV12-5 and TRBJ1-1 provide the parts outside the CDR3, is DARVTQTPRHKVTEMGQEVTMRCQPILGHNTVFWYRQTMMQGLELLAYFRNRAPLDDSGMPKDRFSAEMPDATLATLKIQPSEPRDSAVYFCASGLIDTEAFFGQGTRLTVV.

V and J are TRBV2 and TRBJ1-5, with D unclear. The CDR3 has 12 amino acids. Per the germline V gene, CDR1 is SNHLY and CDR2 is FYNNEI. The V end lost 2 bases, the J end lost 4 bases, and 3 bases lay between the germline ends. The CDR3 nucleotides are TGTGCCAGCAGTGAAACGAATCAGCCCCAGCATTTT. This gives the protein CASSETNQPQHF. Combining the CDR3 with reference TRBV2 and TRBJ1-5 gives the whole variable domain EPEVTQTPSHQVTQMGQEVILRCVPISNHLYFYWYRQILGQKVEFLVSFYNNEISEKSEIFDDQFSVERPDGSNFTLKIRSTKLEDSAMYFCASSETNQPQHFGDGTRLSIL.

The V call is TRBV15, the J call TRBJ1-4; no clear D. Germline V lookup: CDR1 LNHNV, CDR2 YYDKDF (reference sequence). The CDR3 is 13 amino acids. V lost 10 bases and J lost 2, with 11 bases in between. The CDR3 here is CAIRRGTNEKLFF. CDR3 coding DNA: TGTGCCATTCGGCGGGGTACTAATGAAAAACTGTTTTTT.

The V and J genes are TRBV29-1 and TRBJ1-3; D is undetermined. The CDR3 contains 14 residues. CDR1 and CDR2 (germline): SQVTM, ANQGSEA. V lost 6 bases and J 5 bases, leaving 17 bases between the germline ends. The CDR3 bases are TGCAGCGTCCAGCAGGCAGAGATACGAAACACCATATATTTT. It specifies CSVQQAEIRNTIYF.

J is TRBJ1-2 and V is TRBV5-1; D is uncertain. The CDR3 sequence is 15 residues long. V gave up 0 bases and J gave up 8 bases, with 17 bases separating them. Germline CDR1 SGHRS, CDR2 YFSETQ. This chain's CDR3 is CASSLEAIPGGGYTF. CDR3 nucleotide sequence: TGCGCCAGCAGCTTGGAAGCAATTCCGGGAGGGGGCTACACCTTC.

This CDR3 reads CASSPSQEETQYF. CDR3 nucleotide sequence: TGTGCCAGCTCACCATCGCAGGAAGAGACCCAGTACTTC. The chain uses TRBV18 and TRBJ2-5; D ambiguous. Trimming cost V 2 bases and J 3 bases, with 7 bases left between them. The CDR3 is 13 amino acids. CDR1 is KGHSH, CDR2 LQKENI, per germline.